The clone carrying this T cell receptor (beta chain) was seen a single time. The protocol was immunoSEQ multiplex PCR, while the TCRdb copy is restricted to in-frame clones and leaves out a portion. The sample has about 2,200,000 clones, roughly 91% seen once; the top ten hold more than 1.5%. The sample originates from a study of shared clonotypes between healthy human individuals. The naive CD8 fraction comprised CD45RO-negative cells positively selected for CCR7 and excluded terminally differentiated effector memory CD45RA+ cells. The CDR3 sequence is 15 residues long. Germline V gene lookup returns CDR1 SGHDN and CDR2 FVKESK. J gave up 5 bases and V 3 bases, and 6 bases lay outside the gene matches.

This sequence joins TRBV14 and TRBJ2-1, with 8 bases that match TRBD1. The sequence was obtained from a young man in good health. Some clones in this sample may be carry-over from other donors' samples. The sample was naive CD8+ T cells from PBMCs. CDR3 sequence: CASSHPRDRNNEQFF. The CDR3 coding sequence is TGTGCCAGCAGCCATCCCCGGGACAGGAACAATGAGCAGTTCTTC.